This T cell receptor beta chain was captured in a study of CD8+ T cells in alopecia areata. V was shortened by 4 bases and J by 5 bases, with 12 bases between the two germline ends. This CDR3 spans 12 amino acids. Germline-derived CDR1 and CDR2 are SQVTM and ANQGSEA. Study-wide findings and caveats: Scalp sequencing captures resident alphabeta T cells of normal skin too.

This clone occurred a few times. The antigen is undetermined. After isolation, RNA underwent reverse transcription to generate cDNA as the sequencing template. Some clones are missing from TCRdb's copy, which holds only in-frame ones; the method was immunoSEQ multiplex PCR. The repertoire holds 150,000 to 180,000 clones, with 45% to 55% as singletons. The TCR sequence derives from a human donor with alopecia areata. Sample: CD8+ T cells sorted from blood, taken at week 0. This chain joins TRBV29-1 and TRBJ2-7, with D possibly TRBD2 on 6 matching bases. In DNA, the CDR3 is TGCAGCGTTGCCTCCGGGGGAGACGAGCAGTACTTC. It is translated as CSVASGGDEQYF.